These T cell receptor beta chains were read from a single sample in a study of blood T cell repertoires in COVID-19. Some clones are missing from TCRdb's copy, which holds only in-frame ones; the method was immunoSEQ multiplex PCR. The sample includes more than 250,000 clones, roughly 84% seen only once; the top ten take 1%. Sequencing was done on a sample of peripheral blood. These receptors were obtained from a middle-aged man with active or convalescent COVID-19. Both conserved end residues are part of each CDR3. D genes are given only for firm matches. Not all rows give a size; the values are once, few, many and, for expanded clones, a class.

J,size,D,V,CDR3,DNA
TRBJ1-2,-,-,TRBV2,CASTFVGENGYTF,TGTGCCAGCACGTTCGTCGGGGAGAATGGCTACACCTTC
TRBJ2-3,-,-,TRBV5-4,CAFEGGTTDTQYF,TGTGCATTTGAGGGGGGGACAACAGATACGCAGTATTTT
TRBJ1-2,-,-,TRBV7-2,CASSPRGGDYGYTF,TGTGCCAGCAGCCCTCGTGGAGGGGACTATGGCTACACCTTC
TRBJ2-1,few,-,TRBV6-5,CASSWTLNEQFF,TGTGCCAGCAGTTGGACTCTCAATGAGCAGTTCTTC
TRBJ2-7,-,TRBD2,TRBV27,CASSLRGVTYEQYF,TGTGCCAGCAGTTTACGGGGGGTCACCTACGAGCAGTACTTC
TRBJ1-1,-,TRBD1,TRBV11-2,CASSLTGQGALAFF,TGTGCCAGCAGCTTAACCGGACAGGGGGCGCTGGCTTTCTTT
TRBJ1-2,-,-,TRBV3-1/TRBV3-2,CASSPRTAPGEGYTF,TGTGCCAGCAGCCCCCGGACAGCGCCCGGGGAGGGCTACACCTTC
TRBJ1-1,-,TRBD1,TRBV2,CASTLGQANTEAFF,TGTGCCAGCACCTTGGGACAGGCGAACACTGAAGCTTTCTTT
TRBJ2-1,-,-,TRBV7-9,CASSPPTRYNEQFF,TGTGCCAGCAGCCCTCCCACTAGATACAATGAGCAGTTCTTC
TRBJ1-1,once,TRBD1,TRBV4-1,CASSQGQGADTEAFF,TGCGCCAGCAGCCAAGGACAGGGGGCGGACACTGAAGCTTTCTTT
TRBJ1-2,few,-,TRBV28,CASSLSLGGALRGYTF,TGTGCCAGCAGTTTATCCCTGGGGGGGGCCCTACGTGGCTACACCTTC
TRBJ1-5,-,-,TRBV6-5,CASISRVQGGQPQHF,TGTGCCAGCATTTCCCGGGTCCAGGGAGGTCAGCCCCAGCATTTT
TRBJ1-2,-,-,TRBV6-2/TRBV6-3,CASSYPERRSYGYTF,TGTGCCAGCAGTTACCCCGAACGCAGGTCCTATGGCTACACCTTC
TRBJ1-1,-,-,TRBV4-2,CASSQVSGVTEAFF,TGTGCCAGCAGCCAAGTTTCGGGGGTAACTGAAGCTTTCTTT
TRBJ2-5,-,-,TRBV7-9,CASSRGFLETQYF,TGTGCCAGCAGCCGGGGATTTCTAGAGACCCAGTACTTC
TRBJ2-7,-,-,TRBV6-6,CASSLGTPSYEQYF,TGTGCCAGCAGTCTTGGGACTCCCTCCTACGAGCAGTACTTC
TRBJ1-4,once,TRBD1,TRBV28,CASSFRQGNEKLFF,TGTGCCAGCAGTTTCCGACAGGGGAATGAAAAACTGTTTTTT
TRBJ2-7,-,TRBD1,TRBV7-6,CASSPGRDRGGPEQYF,TGTGCCAGCAGCCCCGGGAGGGACAGGGGAGGCCCCGAGCAGTACTTC
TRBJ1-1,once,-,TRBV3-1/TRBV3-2,CASSQGWPEAFF,TGTGCCAGCAGCCAAGGGTGGCCTGAAGCTTTCTTT
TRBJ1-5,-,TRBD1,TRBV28,CASSSGTVDYQPQHF,TGTGCCAGCAGTTCCGGGACAGTGGATTATCAGCCCCAGCATTTT
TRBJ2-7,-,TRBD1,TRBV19,CASSITGTGTYEQYF,TGTGCCAGTAGTATCACCGGGACAGGGACTTACGAGCAGTACTTC
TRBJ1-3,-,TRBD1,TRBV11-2,CASSSGQAPGNTIYF,TGTGCCAGCAGCTCAGGACAGGCCCCTGGAAACACCATATATTTT
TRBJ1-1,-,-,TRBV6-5,CASSPAGNTEAFF,TGTGCCAGCAGTCCCGCAGGGAACACTGAAGCTTTCTTT
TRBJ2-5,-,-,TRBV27,CASNHRRQETQYF,TGTGCCAGCAACCATCGGAGGCAAGAGACCCAGTACTTC
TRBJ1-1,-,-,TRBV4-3,CASSRETGFGMNTEAFF,TGCGCCAGCAGCCGTGAAACAGGGTTCGGGATGAACACTGAAGCTTTCTTT
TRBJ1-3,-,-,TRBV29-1,CSVDPTEAGNTIYF,TGCAGCGTTGATCCGACAGAGGCTGGAAACACCATATATTTT
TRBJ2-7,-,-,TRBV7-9,CASSFTGYEQYF,TGTGCCAGCAGCTTCACAGGCTACGAGCAGTACTTC
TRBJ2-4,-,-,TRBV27,CASSLRGENIQYF,TGTGCCAGCAGTTTAAGGGGTGAAAACATTCAGTACTTC
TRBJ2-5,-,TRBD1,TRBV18,CASSPMTGAGETQYF,TGTGCCAGCTCACCAATGACAGGGGCTGGAGAGACCCAGTACTTC
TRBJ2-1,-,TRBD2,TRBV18,CASSPEREVYNEQFF,TGTGCCAGCTCACCAGAGCGGGAGGTTTACAATGAGCAGTTCTTC
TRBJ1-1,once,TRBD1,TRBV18,CASSPTGYMNTEAFF,TGTGCCAGCTCACCGACAGGGTACATGAACACTGAAGCTTTCTTT
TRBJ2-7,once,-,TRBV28,CASSQTTDSYEQYF,TGTGCCAGCAGCCAAACGACAGACTCCTACGAGCAGTACTTC
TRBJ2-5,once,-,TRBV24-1,CATSEVTGETQYF,TGTGCCACCAGTGAGGTGACAGGAGAGACCCAGTACTTC
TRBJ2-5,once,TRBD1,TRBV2,CASSRQGARETQYF,TGTGCCAGCAGTAGACAGGGGGCGCGGGAGACCCAGTACTTC
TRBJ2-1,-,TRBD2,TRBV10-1,CASSGGSGSAYNEQFF,TGCGCCAGCAGTGGAGGTAGCGGGAGTGCCTACAATGAGCAGTTCTTC
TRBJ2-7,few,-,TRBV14,CASSQVGRGRVEQYF,TGTGCCAGCAGCCAAGTGGGCAGGGGCCGGGTCGAGCAGTACTTC
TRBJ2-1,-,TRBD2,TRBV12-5,CASGLVLSSGAGGPSINEQFF,TGTGCTAGTGGTTTGGTTCTGTCGTCGGGTGCGGGGGGGCCTTCAATCAATGAGCAGTTCTTC
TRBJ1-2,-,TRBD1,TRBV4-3,CASSQIGQGAGGYTF,TGCGCCAGCAGCCAAATAGGACAGGGGGCCGGTGGCTACACCTTC
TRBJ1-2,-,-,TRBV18,CASSPLGGPNGYTF,TGTGCCAGCTCACCGCTTGGGGGCCCGAATGGCTACACCTTC
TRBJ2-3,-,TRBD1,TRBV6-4,CASRDRRSDTQYF,TGTGCCAGCCGGGACAGACGGTCAGATACGCAGTATTTT
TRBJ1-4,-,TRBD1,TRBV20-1,CSASDRGLDEKLFF,TGCAGTGCTAGTGACAGGGGGCTAGATGAAAAACTGTTTTTT
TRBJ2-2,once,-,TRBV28,CASSLTAGTWAGELFF,TGTGCCAGCAGTTTAACGGCAGGAACGTGGGCCGGGGAGCTGTTTTTT
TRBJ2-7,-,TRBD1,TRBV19,CASKTGVSSYEQYF,TGTGCCAGTAAGACAGGGGTCTCCTCCTACGAGCAGTACTTC
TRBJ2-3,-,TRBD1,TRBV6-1,CASSAGTGLTDTQYF,TGTGCCAGCAGTGCCGGGACAGGCTTAACAGATACGCAGTATTTT
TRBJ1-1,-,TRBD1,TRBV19,CASSSVGQTLMNTEAFF,TGTGCCAGTAGTTCTGTGGGACAGACATTAATGAACACTGAAGCTTTCTTT
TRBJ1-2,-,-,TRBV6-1,CASSEGGQSNYGYTF,TGTGCCAGCAGTGAAGGAGGACAATCCAATTATGGCTACACCTTC
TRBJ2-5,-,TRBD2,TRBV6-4,CAIGTSGQETQYF,TGTGCCATCGGGACTAGCGGCCAAGAGACCCAGTACTTC
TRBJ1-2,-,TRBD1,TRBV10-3,CAISGEGTGILNYGYTF,TGTGCCATCAGTGGCGAGGGGACAGGGATCCTCAACTATGGCTACACCTTC
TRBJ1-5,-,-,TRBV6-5,CASSFNRDQPQHF,TGTGCCAGCAGTTTCAACAGGGATCAGCCCCAGCATTTT
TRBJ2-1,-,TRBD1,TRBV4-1,CASSQDPGQGAQNEQFF,TGCGCCAGCAGCCAAGATCCCGGACAGGGGGCGCAGAATGAGCAGTTCTTC
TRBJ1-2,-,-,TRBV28,CASSLLSTPNYGYTF,TGTGCCAGCAGCTTATTAAGCACTCCAAACTATGGCTACACCTTC
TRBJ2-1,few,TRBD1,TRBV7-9,CASSFYRGVHNEQFF,TGTGCCAGCAGCTTTTACAGGGGGGTACACAATGAGCAGTTCTTC
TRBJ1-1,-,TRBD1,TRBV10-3,CAIKPGQGDTEAFF,TGTGCCATCAAGCCGGGACAGGGGGACACTGAAGCTTTCTTT
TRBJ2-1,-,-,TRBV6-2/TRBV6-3,CASSYGLGARFNEQFF,TGTGCCAGCAGTTACGGCCTGGGGGCAAGATTCAATGAGCAGTTCTTC
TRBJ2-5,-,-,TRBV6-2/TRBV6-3,CASSKTKDPSETQYF,TGTGCCAGCAGCAAAACAAAAGATCCGTCGGAGACCCAGTACTTC
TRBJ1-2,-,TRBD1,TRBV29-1,CSVAFYRTGGGYGYTF,TGCAGCGTTGCCTTCTATCGGACAGGGGGCGGCTATGGCTACACCTTC
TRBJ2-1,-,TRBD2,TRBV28,CASSFGDYYNEQFF,TGTGCCAGCAGTTTTGGGGACTACTACAATGAGCAGTTCTTC